This T cell receptor beta chain stems from a study of T cell repertoires in cytomegalovirus infection. TCRdb passed the reads through MiXCR, listing each CDR3 protein once. The sample carries approximately 150,000 distinct CDR3 sequences, roughly 21% recorded once. This clonotype occurred a few times. Antigen unknown. Germline CDR1 reads MNHNS; CDR2 reads SASEGT. The V end was cut by 2 bases, the J end by 0 bases, with 1 base between. The CDR3 sequence is 12 residues long. This specimen consisted of CD8+ T cells from cultured PBMCs, obtained from culture after CMV antigen stimulation. The V gene is TRBV6-1, the J gene TRBJ1-1, with D uncertain. This TCR derives from a human donor in good health (CMV status not recorded). Some clones in this sample may be carry-over from other donors' samples. CDR3 amino acids: CASSELNTEAFF. CDR3 bases: TGTGCCAGCAGTGAACTGAACACTGAAGCTTTCTTT.